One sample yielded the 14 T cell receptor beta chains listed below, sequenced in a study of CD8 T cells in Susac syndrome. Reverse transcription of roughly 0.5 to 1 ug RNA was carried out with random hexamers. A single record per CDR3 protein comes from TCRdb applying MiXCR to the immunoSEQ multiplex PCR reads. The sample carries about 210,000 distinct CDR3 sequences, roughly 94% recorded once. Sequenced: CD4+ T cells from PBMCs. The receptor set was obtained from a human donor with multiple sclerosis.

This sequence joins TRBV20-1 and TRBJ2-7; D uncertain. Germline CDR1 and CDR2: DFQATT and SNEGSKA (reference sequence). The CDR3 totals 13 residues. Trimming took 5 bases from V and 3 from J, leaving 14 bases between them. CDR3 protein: CSASQDPYYEQYF. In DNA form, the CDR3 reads TGCAGTGCTTCTCAGGACCCATACTACGAGCAGTACTTC.

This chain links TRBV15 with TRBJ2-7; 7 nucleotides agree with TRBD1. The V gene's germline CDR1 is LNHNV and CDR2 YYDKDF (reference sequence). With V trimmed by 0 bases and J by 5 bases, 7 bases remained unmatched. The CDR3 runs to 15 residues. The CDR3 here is CATSRDKRGPHEQYF. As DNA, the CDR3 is TGTGCCACCAGCAGAGATAAAAGGGGGCCCCACGAGCAGTACTTC.

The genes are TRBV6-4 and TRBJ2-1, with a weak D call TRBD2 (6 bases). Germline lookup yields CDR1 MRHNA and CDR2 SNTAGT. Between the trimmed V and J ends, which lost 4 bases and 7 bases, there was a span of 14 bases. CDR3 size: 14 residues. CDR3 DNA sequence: TGTGCCAGCAGTGTTGGGAGGTCTGGGAATGAGCAGTTCTTC. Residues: CASSVGRSGNEQFF.

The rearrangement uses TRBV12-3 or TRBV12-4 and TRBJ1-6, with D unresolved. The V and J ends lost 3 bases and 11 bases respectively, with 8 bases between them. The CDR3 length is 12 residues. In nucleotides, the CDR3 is TGTGCCAGCAGTTTTGAAAGGGCACCCCTCCACTTT. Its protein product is CASSFERAPLHF.

CDR3 amino acids: CASGLQRETQYF. CDR3 nucleotide sequence: TGTGCCAGCGGGCTACAGCGGGAGACCCAGTACTTC. The chain combines TRBV2 with TRBJ2-5; weak D call: TRBD2 (5 bases). Looked up from germline, CDR1 is SNHLY and CDR2 is FYNNEI. This CDR3 contains 12 residues. V was cut by 8 bases and J by 5 bases, with 12 bases left in between.

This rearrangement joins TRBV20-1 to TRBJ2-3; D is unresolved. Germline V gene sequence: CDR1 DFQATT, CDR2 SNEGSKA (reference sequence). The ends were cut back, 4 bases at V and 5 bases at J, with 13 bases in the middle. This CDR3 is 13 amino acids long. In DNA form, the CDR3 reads TGCAGTGCTACTCGACATGATGAAGATACGCAGTATTTT. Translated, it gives CSATRHDEDTQYF.

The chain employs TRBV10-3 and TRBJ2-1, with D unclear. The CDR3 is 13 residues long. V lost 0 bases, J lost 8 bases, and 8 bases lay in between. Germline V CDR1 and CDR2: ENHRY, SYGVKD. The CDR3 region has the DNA TGTGCCATCAGTGAGTCGACGGACGATGAGCAGTTCTTC. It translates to CAISESTDDEQFF.

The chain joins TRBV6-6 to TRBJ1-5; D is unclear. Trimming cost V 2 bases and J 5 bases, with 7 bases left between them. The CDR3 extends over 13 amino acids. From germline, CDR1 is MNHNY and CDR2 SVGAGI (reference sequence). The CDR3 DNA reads TGTGCCAGCAGTTACAGGGCAGATCAGCCCCAGCATTTT. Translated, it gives CASSYRADQPQHF.

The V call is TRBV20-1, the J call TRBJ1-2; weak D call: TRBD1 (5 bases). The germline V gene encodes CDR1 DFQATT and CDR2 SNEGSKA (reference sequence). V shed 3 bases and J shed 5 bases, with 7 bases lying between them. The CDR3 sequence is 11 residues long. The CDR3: CSARAGYGYTF. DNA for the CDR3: TGCAGTGCTAGGGCAGGGTATGGCTACACCTTC.

The DNA of the CDR3 is TGTGCCTGGAGTGTGGGGGTCGTCAGGAACACTGAAGCTTTCTTT. This sequence encodes CAWSVGVVRNTEAFF. V usage is TRBV30 and J usage is TRBJ1-1; weak D call: TRBD1 (5 bases). The CDR3 is made up of 15 amino acids. Trimming took off 0 bases at V and 1 base at J, with 12 bases between the two ends. Germline CDR1 reads GTSNPN; CDR2 reads SVGIG (reference sequence).

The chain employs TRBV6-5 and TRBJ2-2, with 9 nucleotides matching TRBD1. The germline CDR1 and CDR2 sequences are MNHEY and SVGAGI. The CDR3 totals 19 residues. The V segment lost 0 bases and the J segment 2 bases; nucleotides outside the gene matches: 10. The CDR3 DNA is TGTGCCAGCAGTTACTCGGACAGGGGCTTTTTTGGAAACACCGGGGAGCTGTTTTTT. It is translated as CASSYSDRGFFGNTGELFF.

The CDR3 DNA sequence: TGTGCCAGCAGCTTATCAGCAAAGAATTCACCCCTCCACTTT. Its translation: CASSLSAKNSPLHF. The J gene is TRBJ1-6, the V gene TRBV7-3; the D is unclear. From germline, CDR1 is SGHTA and CDR2 FQGTGA. The CDR3 consists of 14 residues. V lost 2 bases and J 7 bases, leaving 9 bases between the germline ends. Full variable domain (remainder filled in from reference TRBV7-3 and TRBJ1-6): GAGVSQTPSNKVTEKGKYVELRCDPISGHTALYWYRQSLGQGPEFLIYFQGTGAADDSGLPNDRFFAVRPEGSVSTLKIQRTERGDSAVYLCASSLSAKNSPLHFGNGTRLTVT.

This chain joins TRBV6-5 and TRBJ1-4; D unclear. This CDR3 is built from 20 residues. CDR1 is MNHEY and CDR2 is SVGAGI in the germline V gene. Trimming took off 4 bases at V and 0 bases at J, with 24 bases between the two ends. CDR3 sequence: CASSLMSRPPLFATNEKLFF. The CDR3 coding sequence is TGTGCCAGCAGTTTAATGAGTCGTCCCCCCTTATTTGCAACTAATGAAAAACTGTTTTTT.

Written as DNA, the CDR3 is TGTGCCAGCAGTAGGACAGGGGACTACGAGCAGTACTTC. Translated: CASSRTGDYEQYF. This chain uses TRBV5-4 with TRBJ2-7; 9 bases fit TRBD1. The CDR3 extends over 13 amino acids. The germline V gene has CDR1 SGHNT and CDR2 YYREEE (reference sequence). The V and J ends lost 5 bases and 3 bases, in that order; junction bases with no gene match: 3. Drawing the rest from reference TRBV5-4 and TRBJ2-7, the complete variable domain is ETGVTQSPTHLIKTRGQQVTLRCSSQSGHNTVSWYQQALGQGPQFIFQYYREEENGRGNFPPRFSGLQFPNYSSELNVNALELDDSALYLCASSRTGDYEQYFGPGTRLTVT.